The rows below give T cell receptor beta chains drawn from one sample of a study of blood T cells in healthy people across ages. TCRdb re-called the 5' RACE reads with MiXCR, one entry per CDR3 protein. The sample shows about a million distinct CDR3 sequences, around 54% of them seen only once. The sequenced material came from blood. These receptors all come from a woman aged 55-70 years in good health. Each CDR3 is given with its conserved first and last residue. Fields, in order: J gene, clone size, V gene, D gene, CDR3 DNA, CDR3 protein. A D gene is named only where the DNA matches it firmly. Size tells how often a clone was seen (once, few, many) or the class of an expanded clone, and some rows leave it out.

TRBJ2-7,once,TRBV6-2/TRBV6-3,-,TGTGCCAGCAGTAATGGACGGTTTGGAGCCGAGCAGTACTTC,CASSNGRFGAEQYF
TRBJ2-5,few,TRBV24-1,TRBD1,TGTGCCACCAGTGATCCGACAGGGGTAGAGACCCAGTACTTC,CATSDPTGVETQYF
TRBJ1-5,-,TRBV20-1,-,TGCAGTGCTAGAGTGGGAAATGCGCCCCAGCATTTT,CSARVGNAPQHF
TRBJ1-4,-,TRBV4-1,TRBD1,TGCGCCAGCAGGGACAGGGGCCATTTATTCGAAAAACTGTTTTTT,CASRDRGHLFEKLFF
TRBJ2-2,-,TRBV3-1,-,TGTGCCAGCAGCCAAGATGCTTCCAACACCGGGGAGCTGTTTTTT,CASSQDASNTGELFF
TRBJ2-7,-,TRBV3-1,-,TGTGCCAGCAGCCAAGATTTGGATCTCTACGAGCAGTACTTC,CASSQDLDLYEQYF
TRBJ2-7,-,TRBV13,-,TGTGCCAGCAGCTTAGGTTCTAGTCCCTACGAGCAGTACTTC,CASSLGSSPYEQYF
TRBJ2-7,-,TRBV7-6,-,TGTGCCAGCAGCCCGAGGTATTCCGGGACCAGGAATCGGGAGCAGTACTTC,CASSPRYSGTRNREQYF
TRBJ2-1,-,TRBV7-9,-,TGTGCCAGCAGCCTAGGTCCGATGAGTGCCTCCTACAATGAGCAGCTCTTC,CASSLGPMSASYNEQLF
TRBJ1-2,-,TRBV21-1,-,TGTGCCAGCAGCGGACGGGACTACACCTTC,CASSGRDYTF
TRBJ2-1,-,TRBV6-2/TRBV6-3,TRBD2,TGTGCCAGCAGTTACGGACTAGCGTTTGAGCAGTTCTTC,CASSYGLAFEQFF
TRBJ2-5,many,TRBV3-1,TRBD2,TGTGCCAGCAAAGGGACTAGCGGGAGAGGGAGACGGGAGACCCAGTACTTC,CASKGTSGRGRRETQYF
TRBJ1-5,once,TRBV6-6,-,TGTGCCAGCAGCTCCGGGGCGCCCGGACAGCCCCAGCATTTT,CASSSGAPGQPQHF
TRBJ2-7,-,TRBV3-1,TRBD1,TGTGCCAGCAGCCAAGGAGGGACAGGTAAAAACGAGCAGTACTTC,CASSQGGTGKNEQYF
TRBJ2-2,-,TRBV20-1,-,TGCAGTGCTAGAGATATGGGGTGGGGGAACACCGGGGAGCTGTTTTTT,CSARDMGWGNTGELFF
TRBJ1-2,-,TRBV20-1,-,TGCAGTGCTAGATCCCCTCCGACAAATAACTATGGCTACACCTTC,CSARSPPTNNYGYTF
TRBJ2-7,-,TRBV20-1,-,TGCAGTGCTAGTAGGGGGGGACTGGAGCAGTACTTC,CSASRGGLEQYF
TRBJ2-3,-,TRBV7-2,TRBD2,TGTGCCAGCGGGACTAGCGGGAGGACCCGCACAGATACGCAGTATTTT,CASGTSGRTRTDTQYF
TRBJ2-1,few,TRBV10-2,TRBD2,TGCGCCAGCAGAAGGACTAGCAGCTATGAGCAGTTCTTC,CASRRTSSYEQFF
TRBJ2-7,-,TRBV2,-,TGTGCCAGCAGCCCCTCGGGACTCATAGCCTACGAGCAGTACTTC,CASSPSGLIAYEQYF